Following are 10 T cell receptor beta chains from one sample sequenced in a study of blood T cell repertoires in COVID-19. Produced via immunoSEQ multiplex PCR; TCRdb's table is partial and in-frame only. The sample carries about 55,000 clones, roughly four fifths recorded once. The sample was peripheral blood. The receptors were sampled from a woman aged 55-70 years with acute or convalescent COVID-19.

V and J are TRBV2 and TRBJ1-5; 7 nucleotides agree with TRBD1. The ends lost 8 bases at V and 7 bases at J; junction bases unmatched: 8. The CDR3 runs 13 residues. Germline V gives CDR1 SNHLY, CDR2 FYNNEI. CDR3 loop: CASGDRVGQPQHF. The CDR3 region has the DNA TGTGCCAGCGGAGACAGGGTCGGACAGCCCCAGCATTTT.

The chain recombines TRBV15 with TRBJ2-7, with 10 nucleotides matching TRBD2. Germline V CDR1 and CDR2: LNHNV, YYDKDF (reference sequence). CDR3 size: 17 residues. The junction had 10 bases not matched to a gene; V was cut back by 0 bases and J by 5 bases. The CDR3 sequence: CATSRDQWLAGAHEQYF. In DNA form, the CDR3 reads TGTGCCACCAGCAGAGATCAGTGGCTAGCGGGAGCCCACGAGCAGTACTTC.

The chain carries TRBV3-1 (or the pseudogene TRBV3-2) and TRBJ1-1, with 8 bases matching TRBD1. Germline loops: CDR1 LGHDT, CDR2 YNNKEL (reference sequence). CDR3 length equals 15 residues. V lost 1 base and J lost 3; bases outside the gene matches: 4. DNA for the CDR3: TGTGCCAGCAGCCAAGTGGCAGGGGGCGACACTGAAGCTTTCTTT. Its protein is CASSQVAGGDTEAFF.

This chain uses TRBV18 with TRBJ2-7; the match to TRBD2 covers 11 bases. Trimming at V came to 5 bases and at J to 1 base, leaving 10 bases not matched to a gene. The CDR3 spans 17 residues. The germline gives CDR1 KGHSH, CDR2 LQKENI. CDR3 sequence reads: CASSYSQTSGISYEQYF. The DNA for the CDR3 is TGTGCCAGCTCATACAGCCAGACTAGCGGGATTTCCTACGAGCAGTACTTC.

The V and J genes are TRBV3-1 (or the pseudogene TRBV3-2) and TRBJ2-2; 10 bases are shared with TRBD2. CDR3 length equals 16 residues. With 2 bases clipped from V and 3 bases from J, the junction kept 3 bases outside the gene matches. The germline gives CDR1 LGHDT, CDR2 YNNKEL (reference sequence). Here the CDR3 reads CASSQSGRAHTGELFF. The CDR3 DNA is TGTGCCAGCAGCCAAAGCGGGAGGGCCCACACCGGGGAGCTGTTTTTT.

This chain links TRBV19 with TRBJ2-1; 11 bases match TRBD2. The ends lost 0 bases at V and 4 bases at J; junction bases unmatched: 2. CDR3 length: 16 residues. The germline CDR1 and CDR2 sequences are LNHDA and SQIVND (reference sequence). DNA for the CDR3: TGTGCCAGTAGTATAGATCGACTAGCGGGATACAATGAGCAGTTCTTC. Its protein is CASSIDRLAGYNEQFF. The whole variable domain, filled in from reference TRBV19 and TRBJ2-1, reads DGGITQSPKYLFRKEGQNVTLSCEQNLNHDAMYWYRQDPGQGLRLIYYSQIVNDFQKGDIAEGYSVSREKKESFPLTVTSAQKNPTAFYLCASSIDRLAGYNEQFFGPGTRLTVL.

The chain has TRBV6-2 or TRBV6-3 and TRBJ2-1; tentative D call: TRBD2 (6 bases). Germline CDR1 is MNHEY and CDR2 is SVGEGT. Trimming removed 6 bases at V and 10 bases at J, with 16 bases between. There are 13 residues in the CDR3. The CDR3 protein is CASSTSIRGEQFF. The CDR3 DNA reads as TGTGCCAGCAGCACCTCCATCCGGGGGGAGCAGTTCTTC.

This sequence joins TRBV4-1 and TRBJ2-7; the match to TRBD2 covers 9 bases. CDR1 is MGHRA, CDR2 YSYEKL, per germline. CDR3 length equals 15 residues. The V segment lost 0 bases and the J segment 2 bases; nucleotides outside the gene matches: 2. The CDR3 sequence is CASSQEASGAYEQYF. The DNA for the CDR3 is TGCGCCAGCAGCCAAGAGGCTAGCGGGGCCTACGAGCAGTACTTC.

This clone was found once. The rearrangement links TRBV28 to TRBJ2-7, with D unresolved. The V and J ends lost 5 bases and 4 bases respectively, with 18 bases between them. Germline V lookup: CDR1 MDHEN, CDR2 SYDVKM. The CDR3 runs 15 residues. The CDR3 DNA sequence: TGTGCCAGCAGTACGACATCGGCAGGTTCTTACGAGCAGTACTTC. Protein sequence: CASSTTSAGSYEQYF.

The gene calls are TRBV9 and TRBJ2-7; tentative D call: TRBD2 (7 bases). Germline CDR1 reads SGDLS; CDR2 reads YYNGEE. There are 14 residues in the CDR3. V lost 7 bases, J lost 0 bases, and 14 bases lay in between. The CDR3: CASSPRGASYEQYF. DNA for the CDR3: TGTGCCAGCTCGCCTCGGGGGGCCTCCTACGAGCAGTACTTC.